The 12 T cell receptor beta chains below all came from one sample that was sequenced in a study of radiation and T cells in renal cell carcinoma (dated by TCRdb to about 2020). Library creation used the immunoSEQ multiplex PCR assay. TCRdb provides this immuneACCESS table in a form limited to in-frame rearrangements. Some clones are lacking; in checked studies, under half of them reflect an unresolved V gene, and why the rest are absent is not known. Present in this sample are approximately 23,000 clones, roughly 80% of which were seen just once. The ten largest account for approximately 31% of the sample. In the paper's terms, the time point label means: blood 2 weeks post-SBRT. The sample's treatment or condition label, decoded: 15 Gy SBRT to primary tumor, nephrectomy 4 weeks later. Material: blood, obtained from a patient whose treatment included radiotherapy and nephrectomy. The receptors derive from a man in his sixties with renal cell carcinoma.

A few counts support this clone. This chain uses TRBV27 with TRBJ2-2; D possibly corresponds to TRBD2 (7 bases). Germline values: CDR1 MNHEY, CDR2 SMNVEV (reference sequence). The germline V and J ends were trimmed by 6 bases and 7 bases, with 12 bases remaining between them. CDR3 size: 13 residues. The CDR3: CASRGGGGGELFF. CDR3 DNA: TGTGCCAGCAGAGGGGGAGGGGGCGGGGAGCTGTTTTTT.

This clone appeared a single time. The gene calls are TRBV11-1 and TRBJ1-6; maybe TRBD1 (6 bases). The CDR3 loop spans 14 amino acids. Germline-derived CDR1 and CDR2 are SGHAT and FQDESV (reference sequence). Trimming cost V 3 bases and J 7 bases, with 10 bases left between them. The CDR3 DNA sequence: TGTGCCAGCAGCTTCGGACAGACAAATTCACCCCTCCACTTT. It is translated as CASSFGQTNSPLHF.

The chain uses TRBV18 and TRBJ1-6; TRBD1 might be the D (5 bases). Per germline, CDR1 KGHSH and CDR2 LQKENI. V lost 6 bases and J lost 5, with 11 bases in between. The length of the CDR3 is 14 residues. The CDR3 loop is CASSPTQDNSPLHF. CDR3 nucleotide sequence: TGTGCCAGCTCCCCAACACAGGATAATTCACCCCTCCACTTT.

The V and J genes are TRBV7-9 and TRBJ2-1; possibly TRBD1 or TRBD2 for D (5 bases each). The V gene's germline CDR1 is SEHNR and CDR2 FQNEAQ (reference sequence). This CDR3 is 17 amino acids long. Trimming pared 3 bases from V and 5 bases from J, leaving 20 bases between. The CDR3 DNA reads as TGTGCCAGCAGCTTTATTAGGGGAGATAAAGGCCACAATGAGCAGTTCTTC. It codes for CASSFIRGDKGHNEQFF. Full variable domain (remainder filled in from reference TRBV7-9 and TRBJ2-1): DTGVSQNPRHKITKRGQNVTFRCDPISEHNRLYWYRQTLGQGPEFLTYFQNEAQLEKSRLLSDRFSAERPKGSFSTLEIQRTEQGDSAMYLCASSFIRGDKGHNEQFFGPGTRLTVL.

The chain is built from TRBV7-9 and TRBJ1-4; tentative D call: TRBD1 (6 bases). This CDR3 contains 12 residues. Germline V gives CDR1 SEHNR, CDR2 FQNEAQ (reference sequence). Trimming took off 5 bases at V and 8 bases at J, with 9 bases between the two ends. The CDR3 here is CASSPQGEKLFF. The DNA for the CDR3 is TGTGCCAGCAGCCCCCAGGGGGAAAAACTGTTTTTT.

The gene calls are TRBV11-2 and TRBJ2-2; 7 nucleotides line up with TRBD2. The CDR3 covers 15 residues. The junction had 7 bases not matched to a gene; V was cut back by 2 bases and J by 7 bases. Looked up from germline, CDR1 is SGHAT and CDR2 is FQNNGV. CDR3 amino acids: CASSLLSGVVGELFF. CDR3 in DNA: TGTGCCAGCAGCTTATTAAGCGGGGTGGTCGGGGAGCTGTTTTTT.

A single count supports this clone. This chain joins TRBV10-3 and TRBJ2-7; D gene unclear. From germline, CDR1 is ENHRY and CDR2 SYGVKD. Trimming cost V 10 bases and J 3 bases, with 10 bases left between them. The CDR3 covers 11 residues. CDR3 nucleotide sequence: TGTGCCACGAGCTTGGACTACGAGCAGTACTTC. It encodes CATSLDYEQYF.

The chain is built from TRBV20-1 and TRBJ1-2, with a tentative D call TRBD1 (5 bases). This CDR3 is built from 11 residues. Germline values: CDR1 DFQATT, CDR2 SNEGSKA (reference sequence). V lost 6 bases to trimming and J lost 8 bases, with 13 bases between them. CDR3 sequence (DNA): TGCAGTGCCCCCTCCAGGGTCGGCTACACCTTC. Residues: CSAPSRVGYTF.

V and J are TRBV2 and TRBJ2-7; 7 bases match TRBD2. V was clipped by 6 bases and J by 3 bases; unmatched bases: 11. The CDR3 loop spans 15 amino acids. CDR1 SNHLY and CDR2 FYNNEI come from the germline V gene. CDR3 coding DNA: TGTGCCAGCAGGCACACTAGCGCGATCATCTACGAGCAGTACTTC. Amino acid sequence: CASRHTSAIIYEQYF.

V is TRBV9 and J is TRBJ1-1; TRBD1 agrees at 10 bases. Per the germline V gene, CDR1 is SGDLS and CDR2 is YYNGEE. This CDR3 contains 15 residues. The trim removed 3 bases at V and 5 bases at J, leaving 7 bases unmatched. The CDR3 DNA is TGTGCCAGCAGCGAATACGGACAGGGGGATACTGAAGCTTTCTTT. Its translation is CASSEYGQGDTEAFF.

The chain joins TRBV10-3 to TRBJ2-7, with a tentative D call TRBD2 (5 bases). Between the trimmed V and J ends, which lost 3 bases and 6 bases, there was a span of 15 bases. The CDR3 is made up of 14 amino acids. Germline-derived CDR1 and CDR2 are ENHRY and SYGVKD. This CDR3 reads CAISDGEFPSEQYF. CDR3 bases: TGTGCCATCAGTGATGGGGAGTTTCCCTCCGAGCAGTACTTC.

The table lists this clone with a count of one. The CDR3 DNA reads as TGCGCCAGCAGTGAATTTAGCGGGAGTCTCTACAATGAGCAGTTCTTC. Protein sequence: CASSEFSGSLYNEQFF. The J gene is TRBJ2-1, the V gene TRBV10-1; 9 bases are a match to TRBD2. Per germline, CDR1 WNHNN and CDR2 SYGVQD (reference sequence). This CDR3 is 16 amino acids long. Germline trimming cut 3 bases from V and 3 bases from J; bases unmatched to any gene: 6.